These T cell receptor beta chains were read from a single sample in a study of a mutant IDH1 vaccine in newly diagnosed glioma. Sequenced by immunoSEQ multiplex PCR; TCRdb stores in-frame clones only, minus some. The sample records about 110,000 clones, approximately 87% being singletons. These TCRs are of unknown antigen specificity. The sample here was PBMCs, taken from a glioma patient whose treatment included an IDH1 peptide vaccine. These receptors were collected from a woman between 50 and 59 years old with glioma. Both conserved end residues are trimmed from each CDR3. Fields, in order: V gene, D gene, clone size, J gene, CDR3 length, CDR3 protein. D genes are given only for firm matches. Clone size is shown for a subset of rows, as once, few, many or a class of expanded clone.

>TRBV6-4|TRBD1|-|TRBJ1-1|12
ASSAGGQNTEAF
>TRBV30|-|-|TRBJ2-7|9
AWSVAGEQY
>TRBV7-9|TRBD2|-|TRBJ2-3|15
ASSWGGERIVADTQY
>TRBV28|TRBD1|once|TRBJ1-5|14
ASKGRGPNSNQPQH
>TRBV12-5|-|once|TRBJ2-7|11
ASGFGAPYEQY
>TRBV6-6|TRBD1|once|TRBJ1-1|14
ASRPGGGRMNTEAF
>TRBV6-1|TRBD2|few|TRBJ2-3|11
ASLAGETDTQY
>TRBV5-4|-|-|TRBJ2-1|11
ASSLREVNEQF
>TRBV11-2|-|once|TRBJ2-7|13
ASSSDSLIRYEQY
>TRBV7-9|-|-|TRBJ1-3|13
ASRLGAFSGNTIY
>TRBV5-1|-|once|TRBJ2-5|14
ASSLKGVQDTQTQY
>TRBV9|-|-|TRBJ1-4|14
ASSPGGGTTNEKLF
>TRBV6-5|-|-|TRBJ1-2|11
ASTPSANYGYT
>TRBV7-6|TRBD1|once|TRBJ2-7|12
ATKFRDSSYEQY
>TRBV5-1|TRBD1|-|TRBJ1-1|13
ASRTGERLDTEAF
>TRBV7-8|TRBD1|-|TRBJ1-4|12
ASSLYRGPEKLF
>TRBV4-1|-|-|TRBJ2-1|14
ASSPRFQGTYNEQF
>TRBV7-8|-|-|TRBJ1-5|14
ASSFSQGYRNQPQH
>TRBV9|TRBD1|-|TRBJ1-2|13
ASSPRQGAFYGYT
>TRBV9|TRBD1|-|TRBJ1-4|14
ASSVGGTGGNEKLF
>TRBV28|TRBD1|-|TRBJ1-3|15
ASSPPPDRAAGNTIY
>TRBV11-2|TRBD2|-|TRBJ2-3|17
ASSLAGGTIARFTDTQY
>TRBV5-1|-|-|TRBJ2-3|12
ASSLDLYTDTQY
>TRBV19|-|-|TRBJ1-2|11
ASSIRTDYGYT
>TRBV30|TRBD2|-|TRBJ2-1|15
AWSVPWGGGRINEQF
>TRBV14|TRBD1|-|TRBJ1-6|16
ASSRRTGTGSYNSPLH
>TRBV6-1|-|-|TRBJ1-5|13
ASIPQGSVPQPQH
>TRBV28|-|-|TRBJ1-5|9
AAMEGQPQH
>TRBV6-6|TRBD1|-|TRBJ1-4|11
ASSSTGDEKLF
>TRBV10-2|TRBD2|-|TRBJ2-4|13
ASSGTGGAKNIQY
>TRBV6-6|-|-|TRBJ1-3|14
ASSYGRIISGNTIY